Below are 13 T cell receptor beta chains sequenced from a single sample in a study of read filtering for tumor transcriptome and immune sequencing. From about 0.4 ug of RNA, a library with molecular barcoded alpha/delta and beta/gamma adaptors was made. TCRdb fed the reads into MiXCR, producing one record per CDR3 protein. Seen here are about 45,000 distinct CDR3 sequences, roughly 20% observed once, and the top ten hold 30% to 45%. The specimen sequenced was a population of CD138-negative cells sorted from bone marrow. The receptors stem from a donor older than 35 with multiple myeloma.

Ten or more counts support this clonotype. This chain joins TRBV19 and TRBJ2-1, with D possibly matching TRBD2 (5 bases). V lost 4 bases and J 2 bases, leaving 9 bases between the germline ends. The CDR3 is 14 residues long. CDR1 LNHDA and CDR2 SQIVND come from the germline V gene (reference sequence). The CDR3 is CASSTGGPYNEQFF. CDR3 DNA: TGTGCCAGTAGTACAGGAGGTCCCTACAATGAGCAGTTCTTC.

There are many counts of this clonotype. This chain links TRBV3-1 with TRBJ2-1; D is unresolved. The germline V gene has CDR1 LGHDT and CDR2 YNNKEL (reference sequence). V was cut by 2 bases and J by 0 bases, with 11 bases left in between. This CDR3 is built from 16 residues. CDR3 coding DNA: TGTGCCAGCAGCCAATTGTCGGCGAGCTCCTACAATGAGCAGTTCTTC. This sequence encodes CASSQLSASSYNEQFF.

CDR3 DNA: TGCAGCGTGGGGGGGGAGGCGGGAACTGGAAACACCATATATTTT. Amino acid sequence: CSVGGEAGTGNTIYF. The chain recombines TRBV29-1 with TRBJ1-3; a weak D match, TRBD1 (5 bases). In germline, CDR1 is SQVTM, CDR2 ANQGSEA. V lost 6 bases, J lost 2 bases, and 17 bases lay in between. The CDR3 consists of 15 residues.

The sample holds many counts of this clonotype. CDR3 nucleotide sequence: TGCGCCAGCAGCTTGTATAGTAGTCGGGAGACCCAGTACTTC. Translation gives CASSLYSSRETQYF. The chain carries TRBV5-1 and TRBJ2-5; no firm D call. The ends were cut back, 1 base at V and 5 bases at J, with 12 bases in the middle. CDR3 length equals 14 residues. Germline V lookup: CDR1 SGHRS, CDR2 YFSETQ.

This clonotype is medium-sized by share. The chain links TRBV12-3 or TRBV12-4 to TRBJ2-1, with D unclear. V dropped 5 bases and J dropped 7 bases, with 9 bases sitting between them. This CDR3 has 12 amino acids. The CDR3 loop reads CASSLWMNEQFF. The DNA of the CDR3 is TGTGCCAGCAGTCTATGGATGAATGAGCAGTTCTTC.

This clonotype came up many times. The chain couples TRBV29-1 to TRBJ1-1, with 7 bases that match TRBD1. Trimming took 0 bases from V and 3 from J; bases not matched to a gene: 13. The CDR3 runs to 17 residues. Per the germline V gene, CDR1 is SQVTM and CDR2 is ANQGSEA. The CDR3: CSVEERGRGVKDTEAFF. The CDR3 region has the DNA TGCAGCGTTGAAGAAAGGGGGCGGGGGGTCAAGGACACTGAAGCTTTCTTT. The full variable domain, with the rest looked up from reference TRBV29-1 and TRBJ1-1, is SAVISQKPSRDICQRGTSLTIQCQVDSQVTMMFWYRQQPGQSLTLIATANQGSEATYESGFVIDKFPISRPNLTFSTLTVSNMSPEDSSIYLCSVEERGRGVKDTEAFFGQGTRLTVV.

The chain has TRBV12-3 or TRBV12-4 and TRBJ2-1, with TRBD2 matching over 9 bases. CDR3 size: 17 residues. The trim removed 4 bases at V and 8 bases at J, leaving 15 bases unmatched. DNA for the CDR3: TGTGCCAGCAGTTCCGGAAGGACTAGCGTCATCTTCGATGAGCAGTTCTTC. This translates into CASSSGRTSVIFDEQFF.

This clonotype appeared many times. V gene TRBV20-1 combines with J gene TRBJ2-2; the D is unclear. The V end lost 3 bases, the J end lost 5 bases, and 10 bases lay between the germline ends. The CDR3 covers 13 residues. Germline values: CDR1 DFQATT, CDR2 SNEGSKA (reference sequence). The CDR3 nucleotides read TGCAGTGCTAGTTTCCCGAGGACCGGGGAGCTGTTTTTT. This translates into CSASFPRTGELFF.

The genes are TRBV7-6 and TRBJ2-2; no clear D. Between the trimmed V and J ends, which lost 4 bases and 6 bases, there was a span of 15 bases. Germline CDR1 reads SGHVS; CDR2 reads FNYEAQ. CDR3 length: 15 amino acids. CDR3 sequence: CASSSGLSWAGELFF. The CDR3 nucleotides read TGTGCCAGCAGCTCCGGCTTAAGTTGGGCCGGGGAGCTGTTTTTT.

About this clonotype itself: A read error may account for a junction end that differs from germline. The chain uses TRBV5-1 and TRBJ2-1; D is perhaps TRBD1 (6 bases). CDR3 length equals 16 residues. Germline V gene data show CDR1 as SGHRS and CDR2 as YFSETQ. CDR3 protein: CASSLPGESSYNEQLF. The CDR3 DNA follows: TGCGCCAGCAGCTTACCAGGGGAGAGCTCCTACAATGAGCAGCTCTTC.

This clonotype was counted at least ten times. V gene TRBV7-2 combines with J gene TRBJ2-1, with 9 bases fitting TRBD2. From germline, CDR1 is SGHTA and CDR2 FQGNSA. The CDR3 extends over 17 amino acids. V was clipped by 1 base and J by 4 bases; unmatched bases: 8. This CDR3 reads CASSLGSGLATYNEQFF. The CDR3 bases are TGTGCCAGCAGCTTAGGCTCGGGACTAGCCACTTACAATGAGCAGTTCTTC.

V usage is TRBV7-9 and J usage is TRBJ2-5; D is possibly TRBD2 (6 bases). Germline V gene data show CDR1 as SEHNR and CDR2 as FQNEAQ (reference sequence). The CDR3 consists of 16 residues. Trimming took 3 bases from V and 2 from J, leaving 16 bases between them. The CDR3 sequence is CASSFVPGGRQETQYF. CDR3 nucleotides: TGTGCCAGCAGCTTTGTCCCCGGGGGAAGACAAGAGACCCAGTACTTC.

This clonotype was detected many times. This chain links TRBV7-9 with TRBJ1-1; 8 bases fit TRBD1. The CDR3 has 14 residues. Germline assignment: CDR1 SEHNR and CDR2 FQNEAQ (reference sequence). Trimming cost V 5 bases and J 3 bases; bases outside gene matches: 5. The CDR3 region is CASSATGDYTEAFF. The CDR3, as DNA: TGTGCCAGCAGCGCGACAGGGGATTACACTGAAGCTTTCTTT.